These 21 T cell receptor beta chains originate from one sample sequenced in a study of OX40 agonist ivuxolimab in advanced cancers. Measured with immunoSEQ multiplex PCR; TCRdb has only the in-frame clones, and not every one. The repertoire consists of roughly 53,000 clones, with 65% to 85% occurring once and the leading ten covering 0.55% to 0.65%. Sequenced material: CD4+ or CD8+ T cells sorted from blood, taken in a trial of the OX40 agonist ivuxolimab. The receptor set was obtained from an adult with an advanced solid tumor such as melanoma, head and neck, liver or kidney cancer.

J is TRBJ1-1 and V is TRBV6-6; D is ambiguous. CDR1 and CDR2 from the germline V gene are MNHNY and SVGAGI (reference sequence). V was trimmed by 10 bases and J by 0 bases, leaving 15 bases between them. The CDR3 loop spans 14 amino acids. CDR3 nucleotide sequence: TGTGCCACCGGAGGTCCAGGAGTGAACACTGAAGCTTTCTTT. It encodes CATGGPGVNTEAFF.

The V and J genes are TRBV5-1 and TRBJ2-7; 8 bases fit TRBD1. V lost 5 bases, J lost 1 base, and 8 bases stayed unmatched. Germline CDR1 SGHRS, CDR2 YFSETQ. The CDR3 runs to 15 residues. The CDR3 bases are TGCGCCAGCAGACCCGCGGGACAGGCGTCCTACGAGCAGTACTTC. Amino acids: CASRPAGQASYEQYF.

This chain links TRBV7-9 with TRBJ2-7, with TRBD2 identical over 16 bases. The CDR3 covers 17 residues. In germline, CDR1 is SEHNR, CDR2 FQNEAQ (reference sequence). The V gene end was trimmed by 5 bases and the J gene end by 0 bases; junction bases not matched to a gene: 4. Here the CDR3 reads CASSPGLAGGGSYEQYF. Written as DNA, the CDR3 is TGTGCCAGCAGCCCGGGACTAGCGGGAGGGGGCTCCTACGAGCAGTACTTC.

The rearrangement uses TRBV28 and TRBJ1-1; D is ambiguous. CDR1 and CDR2 from the germline V gene are MDHEN and SYDVKM. This CDR3 region has 13 residues. V shed 8 bases and J shed 0 bases, with 10 bases lying between them. The CDR3: CASVDTLNTEAFF. For the CDR3, the DNA is TGTGCCAGCGTCGACACCTTGAACACTGAAGCTTTCTTT.

V gene TRBV5-1 combines with J gene TRBJ1-6; D is possibly TRBD1 (6 bases). Germline values: CDR1 SGHRS, CDR2 YFSETQ. V lost 4 bases and J 11 bases, leaving 13 bases between the germline ends. The CDR3 has 13 residues. CDR3 sequence: CASSLNREAPLHF. The CDR3 region has the DNA TGCGCCAGCAGCCTTAACAGGGAGGCACCCCTCCACTTT.

The chain employs TRBV29-1 and TRBJ1-1; no firm D call. Germline V gene lookup returns CDR1 SQVTM and CDR2 ANQGSEA. The V gene lost 4 bases and the J gene lost 0 bases, with 9 bases spanning the gap. There are 13 residues in the CDR3. CDR3 in amino acids: CSVGEGLNTEAFF. The CDR3 region has the DNA TGCAGCGTTGGTGAGGGATTGAACACTGAAGCTTTCTTT.

The CDR3 region has the DNA TGTGCCTGGAGTCAAGGCAACGGTCAGCCCCAGCATTTT. Translating gives CAWSQGNGQPQHF. This sequence joins TRBV30 and TRBJ1-5; D unresolved. Per the germline V gene, CDR1 is GTSNPN and CDR2 is SVGIG (reference sequence). This CDR3 has 13 amino acids. Trimming stripped 2 bases from V and 6 bases from J, with 11 bases between.

The chain has TRBV6-6 and TRBJ1-1, with D hard to call. The CDR3 consists of 14 residues. The germline CDR1 and CDR2 sequences are MNHNY and SVGAGI (reference sequence). Trimming shortened V by 6 bases and J by 6 bases, and 17 bases separated the two germline ends. CDR3 in amino acids: CASRAAKDFPEAFF. The DNA for the CDR3 is TGTGCCAGCAGGGCGGCCAAGGATTTCCCTGAAGCTTTCTTT.

The J gene is TRBJ2-5, the V gene TRBV28, with a possible D match to TRBD1 (6 bases). The V end was cut by 2 bases, the J end by 4 bases, with 14 bases between. Looked up from germline, CDR1 is MDHEN and CDR2 is SYDVKM. The CDR3 is 15 residues long. CDR3 nucleotides: TGTGCCAGCAGTTTAGGGCAGGGGTTTAGAGAGACCCAGTACTTC. It translates to CASSLGQGFRETQYF.

This chain connects TRBV28 to TRBJ1-5, with a possible D match to TRBD1 (6 bases). Germline CDR1 and CDR2: MDHEN and SYDVKM. Trimming pared 0 bases from V and 2 bases from J, leaving 17 bases between. This CDR3 has 18 residues. The CDR3 reads CASSLWGRDIGGNQPQHF. In DNA form, the CDR3 reads TGTGCCAGCAGTTTATGGGGAAGGGACATCGGGGGCAATCAGCCCCAGCATTTT.

V usage is TRBV5-4 and J usage is TRBJ2-7, with 7 bases matching TRBD2. The CDR3 loop spans 13 amino acids. Trimming cost V 4 bases and J 3 bases; bases outside gene matches: 4. Germline V gene data show CDR1 as SGHNT and CDR2 as YYREEE (reference sequence). CDR3 DNA: TGTGCCAGCAGCCGGCTAGCGGTCTACGAGCAGTACTTC. This gives the protein CASSRLAVYEQYF.

As for this clone: The junction and the germline gene differ at one end; a read error may be behind it. The CDR3: CAGRTGGGNNEQFF. The CDR3 region has the DNA TGTGCCGGCAGAACAGGGGGTGGGAACAATGAGCAGTTCTTC. This rearrangement joins TRBV6-5 to TRBJ2-1; 8 bases are a match to TRBD1. The CDR3 covers 14 residues. CDR1 and CDR2 (germline): MNHEY, SVGAGI.

The chain uses TRBV28 and TRBJ1-6, with D possibly being TRBD1 (5 bases). CDR3 length: 14 amino acids. V was clipped by 8 bases and J by 9 bases, with 17 bases between them. Germline V lookup: CDR1 MDHEN, CDR2 SYDVKM. The CDR3 bases are TGTGCCAGCTTTAGCCTCGGGACTGGTTCACCCCTCCACTTT. It encodes CASFSLGTGSPLHF.

The chain uses TRBV7-9 and TRBJ2-7; TRBD1 aligns across 7 bases. The CDR3 contains 14 residues. CDR1 and CDR2 (germline): SEHNR, FQNEAQ (reference sequence). Germline trimming cut 1 base from V and 3 bases from J; bases unmatched to any gene: 3. The CDR3 is CASSLGGGGYEQYF. CDR3 bases: TGTGCCAGCAGCTTAGGAGGGGGCGGCTACGAGCAGTACTTC.

This clone was picked up one time. This chain links TRBV2 with TRBJ1-1, with a weak D call TRBD1 (6 bases). CDR3 length: 17 amino acids. Trimming pared 5 bases from V and 0 bases from J, leaving 19 bases between. The V gene's germline CDR1 is SNHLY and CDR2 FYNNEI. CDR3 nucleotide sequence: TGTGCCAGCAGTAAAACGATGGACAGTCCCATGAACACTGAAGCTTTCTTT. It is translated as CASSKTMDSPMNTEAFF. Based on the CDR3 plus reference TRBV2 and TRBJ1-1, the full variable domain is EPEVTQTPSHQVTQMGQEVILRCVPISNHLYFYWYRQILGQKVEFLVSFYNNEISEKSEIFDDQFSVERPDGSNFTLKIRSTKLEDSAMYFCASSKTMDSPMNTEAFFGQGTRLTVV.

The rearrangement uses TRBV18 and TRBJ2-2, with D uncertain. CDR1 KGHSH and CDR2 LQKENI come from the germline V gene. The CDR3 length is 15 residues. With 3 bases removed from V and 0 bases from J, the gap between germline ends came to 8 bases. The DNA of the CDR3 is TGTGCCAGCTCACCCCTCGGAACGAACACCGGGGAGCTGTTTTTT. This encodes CASSPLGTNTGELFF.

The V and J genes are TRBV10-3 and TRBJ1-2, with 9 positions matching TRBD1. The CDR3 has 14 amino acids. Germline V gene lookup returns CDR1 ENHRY and CDR2 SYGVKD. V lost 3 bases, J lost 4 bases, and 3 bases stayed unmatched. The CDR3 region is CAISEADRGYGYTF. The CDR3 DNA reads TGTGCCATCAGTGAAGCGGACAGGGGCTATGGCTACACCTTC.

This chain connects TRBV6-4 to TRBJ1-1; 9 bases line up with TRBD1. The CDR3 consists of 15 residues. The J segment lost 4 bases and the V segment lost 4 bases, leaving 7 bases of the junction unmatched. Germline loops: CDR1 MRHNA, CDR2 SNTAGT. CDR3 coding DNA: TGTGCCAGCAGTGTCACGGGACAGGGAGGCACTGAAGCTTTCTTT. It specifies CASSVTGQGGTEAFF.

CDR3 coding DNA: TGTGCCAGCAGTCTCTCGGGGACAGGGCTCGGCTACACCTTC. Its protein is CASSLSGTGLGYTF. The V gene is TRBV27, the J gene TRBJ1-2; 9 bases are shared with TRBD1. Per germline, CDR1 MNHEY and CDR2 SMNVEV (reference sequence). Trimming removed 5 bases from V and 8 bases from J; junction bases left unmatched: 9. The CDR3 extends over 14 amino acids.

This chain links TRBV18 with TRBJ2-1; D gene uncertain. The CDR3 has 18 amino acids. V dropped 6 bases and J dropped 2 bases, with 23 bases sitting between them. Germline CDR1 KGHSH, CDR2 LQKENI. Here the CDR3 DNA reads TGTGCCAGCTCCCCAAGACCTCTAGATCCACTCCCCTACAATGAGCAGTTCTTC. It yields the protein CASSPRPLDPLPYNEQFF.

V usage is TRBV6-5 and J usage is TRBJ1-2; perhaps TRBD1 as D (6 bases). The germline V and J ends were trimmed by 8 bases and 8 bases, with 18 bases remaining between them. Germline CDR1 is MNHEY and CDR2 is SVGAGI. The CDR3 covers 13 residues. The CDR3 nucleotides are TGTGCCAGCTCCGACGCCAGGGGTGACGGCTACACCTTC. Translated: CASSDARGDGYTF.